This T cell receptor beta chain came from a study of T cells in Graves' hyperthyroidism and ophthalmopathy (dated by TCRdb to about 2019). Describing the broader study: Peripheral blood samples were taken at initial diagnosis, before any treatment was given. To identify TCR V-J signatures that set the groups apart, the researchers used a discovery cohort of roughly 100 patients, made up of 40 to 45 with Graves' ophthalmopathy and 57 with stable Graves' hyperthyroidism. Prospective prediction of ophthalmopathy was tested in an independent validation cohort of fewer than 20 hyperthyroidism patients and 17 patients who later progressed to ophthalmopathy. The 85 to 100 discovery patients were randomly split 7:3 into training and test sets. The study also compared thyroid tissue and blood T-cell repertoires from more than five Graves' hyperthyroidism patients. Following sampling, methimazole starting at 30 mg daily was given to hyperthyroidism patients, and high-dose intravenous methylprednisolone was given to ophthalmopathy patients. According to the paper, TCR Vbeta CDR3 sequencing was carried out on over 130 peripheral blood samples, which came from about 45 ophthalmopathy, under 85 hyperthyroidism and about 17 progressor patients.

The CDR3 runs 14 amino acids, cysteine and phenylalanine included. Only CDR3 DNA is held: 42 bases, read in frame from base 1. V is cut by 0 bases and J by 8 bases, and the space between the germline ends is 13 bases. CDR1 LGHDT and CDR2 YNNKEL are derived from the germline V gene (reference sequence). TCR beta CDR3 regions were amplified from RNA transcripts. The TCR CDR3 was subjected to a first round of RT-PCR using the HTBI primer set and the Qiagen OneStep RT-PCR kit. Libraries were constructed in a second round of multiplex PCR, after which size selection and purification were carried out. Libraries were sequenced paired-end with 100 bp reads on an Illumina HiSeq2000. Regarding the original processing steps: SOAPnuke was used to process the raw data, removing reads that contained adapters or uncalled bases, had a mean Phred below 15, or lacked an exact match to the constant primer or identifier. COPE v1.2.5 was used to merge the high-quality paired reads, and each unique nucleotide sequence was defined as a clonotype. Clonotypes were aligned to IMGT TRBV, TRBD and TRBJ reference segments using MiTCR v1.1. Analysis was restricted to V-J combinations with a frequency above 0.0001, which covered roughly 99% of repertoires. The TCS score was defined as F50 (clonal expansion) divided by E x V (chaos), with BLOSUM62-based TCRdist calculated between CDR3 peptides within each V-J. Welch's t-statistics and random forest reduced roughly 540 V-J features to about 12, which were used in a naive Bayes classifier (R e1071). In TCRdb, the public reads were trimmed at Q25 with fastp and aligned with MiXCR, with productive beta chains retained. Each entry is one CDR3 protein sequence, shown with its most common DNA and genes. Clone size and V and J calls follow TCRdb, not the original study. Present in this sample are about 620,000 distinct CDR3 sequences, roughly 15% of which were seen just once. About 3.8% of the sample lies in the top ten.

Stable Graves' hyperthyroidism was defined as the absence of progression to ophthalmopathy over 18 months of follow-up. Hyperthyroidism patients were newly diagnosed, had a disease duration of under 2 months, and were aged 18 to 65 years. Any patient with an uncontrolled infection, another autoimmune disease, pregnancy or lactation was excluded. Clinical symptoms, serum thyroxine and TRAb, thyroid ultrasound, and orbital computed tomography formed the basis for the diagnoses. PBMCs were isolated from 8 to 10 ml of fresh peripheral blood by Ficoll-Paque density gradient centrifugation. Trizol reagent was used to extract total RNA, and RNA quality was then checked on an Agilent 2100 Bioanalyzer. What the study reported, not specific to this receptor: A 13 V-J signature model separated ophthalmopathy from stable hyperthyroidism, with approximately 87% sensitivity and around 84% specificity in cross-validation and 80%/75% in testing. No statistical method was used to fix the sample size in advance, and group allocation was not hidden from the investigators. Blood samples also contained most of the expanded thyroid clonotypes (frequency above 0.001), which suggests that blood repertoires may reflect thyroid immune responses. In validation, the model predicted progression to ophthalmopathy with 55% to 71% sensitivity and around 72% specificity, a median of 6.5 months before onset.

This clonotype was seen at least ten times. It has no known antigen specificity. The input lacks base qualities; no much larger clone sits a single base away. Input material: blood. The TCR originated in a woman aged 25-40 years with Graves' hyperthyroidism. The rearrangement combines TRBV3-1 with TRBJ1-2; matching of 6 bases hints at TRBD1 as the D gene. The CDR3 loop reads CASSQDAGAGGYTF. The nucleotide sequence is given as TGTGCCAGCAGCCAAGACGCAGGGGCGGGGGGCTACACCTTC.